Following are 2 T cell receptor beta chains from one sample sequenced in a study of T cells after posttransplantation cyclophosphamide. TCRdb keeps only in-frame clones here, not all; method: immunoSEQ multiplex PCR. Of 7,500 to 10,000 clones in the sample, approximately 78% were seen once. Busulfan-fludarabine conditioning, marrow transplant, and cyclophosphamide on days +3 and +4 were administered. Sequencing was performed on PBMCs, taken just over 1,900 days after a stem cell transplant with posttransplant cyclophosphamide. These receptors originate from a female patient between 35 and 55 years old who received an allogeneic stem cell transplant from a related donor, was CMV-positive, and had no GVHD. Some T cells may have come from the graft donor.

The chain is built from TRBV18 and TRBJ2-5, with 15 bases matching TRBD2. The CDR3 consists of 18 residues. With V trimmed by 1 base and J by 2 bases, 5 bases remained unmatched. CDR1 KGHSH and CDR2 LQKENI come from the germline V gene. Written as DNA, the CDR3 is TGTGCCAGCTCACCACTCGGGACTAGCGGGGGGATACAAGAGACCCAGTACTTC. This encodes CASSPLGTSGGIQETQYF. The whole variable domain, filled in from reference TRBV18 and TRBJ2-5, reads NAGVMQNPRHLVRRRGQEARLRCSPMKGHSHVYWYRQLPEEGLKFMVYLQKENIIDESGMPKERFSAEFPKEGPSILRIQQVVRGDSAAYFCASSPLGTSGGIQETQYFGPGTRLLVL.

This rearrangement joins TRBV6-5 to TRBJ1-1; 9 bases match TRBD1. V trimming: 2 bases; J trimming: 5 bases; junction bases outside the gene matches: 9. Germline V gene lookup returns CDR1 MNHEY and CDR2 SVGAGI. This CDR3 is built from 16 residues. CDR3 coding DNA: TGTGCCAGCAGTTACCTTTACAGGGGGCTGAGGACTGAAGCTTTCTTT. Its translation is CASSYLYRGLRTEAFF.